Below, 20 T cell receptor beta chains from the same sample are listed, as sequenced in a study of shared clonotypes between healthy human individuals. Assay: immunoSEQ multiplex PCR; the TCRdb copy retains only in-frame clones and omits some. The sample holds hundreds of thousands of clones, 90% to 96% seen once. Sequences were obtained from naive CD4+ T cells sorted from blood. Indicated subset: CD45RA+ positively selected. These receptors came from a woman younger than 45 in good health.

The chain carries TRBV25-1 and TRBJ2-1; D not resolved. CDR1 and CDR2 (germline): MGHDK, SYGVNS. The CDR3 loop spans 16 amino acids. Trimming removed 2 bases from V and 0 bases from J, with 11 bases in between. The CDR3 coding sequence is TGTGCCAGCAGTGAAGGCCGGATTCACTCCTACAATGAGCAGTTCTTC. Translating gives CASSEGRIHSYNEQFF. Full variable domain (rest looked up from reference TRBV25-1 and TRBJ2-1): EADIYQTPRYLVIGTGKKITLECSQTMGHDKMYWYQQDPGMELHLIHYSYGVNSTEKGDLSSESTVSRIRTEHFPLTLESARPSHTSQYLCASSEGRIHSYNEQFFGPGTRLTVL.

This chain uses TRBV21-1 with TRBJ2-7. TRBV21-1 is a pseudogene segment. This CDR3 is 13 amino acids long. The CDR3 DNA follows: TGTGCCAGCAGGAGGCCGGGGGCCTGCGAGCAGTACTTC. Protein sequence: CASRRPGACEQYF.

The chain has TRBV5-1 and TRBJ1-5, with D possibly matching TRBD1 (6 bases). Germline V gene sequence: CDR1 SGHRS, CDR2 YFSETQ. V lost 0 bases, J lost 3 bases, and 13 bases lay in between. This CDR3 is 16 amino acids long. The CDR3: CASSLGGTQVNQPQHF. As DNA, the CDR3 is TGCGCCAGCAGCTTGGGTGGGACACAGGTCAATCAGCCCCAGCATTTT.

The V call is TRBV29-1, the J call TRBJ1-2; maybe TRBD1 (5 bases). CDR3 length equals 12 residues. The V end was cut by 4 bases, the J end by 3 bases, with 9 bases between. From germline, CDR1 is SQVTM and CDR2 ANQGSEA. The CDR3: CSVGGGDYGYTF. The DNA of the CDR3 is TGCAGCGTTGGTGGAGGGGACTATGGCTACACCTTC.

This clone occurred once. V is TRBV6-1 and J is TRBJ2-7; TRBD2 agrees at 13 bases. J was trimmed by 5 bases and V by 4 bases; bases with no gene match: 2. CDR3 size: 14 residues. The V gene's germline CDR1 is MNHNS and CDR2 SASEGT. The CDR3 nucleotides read TGTGCCAGCAGTGGAGGACTAGCGGGAGACGAGCAGTACTTC. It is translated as CASSGGLAGDEQYF.

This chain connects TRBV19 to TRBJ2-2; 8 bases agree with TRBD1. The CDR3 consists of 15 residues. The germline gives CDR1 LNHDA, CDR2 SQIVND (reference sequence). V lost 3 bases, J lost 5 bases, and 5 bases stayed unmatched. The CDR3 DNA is TGTGCCAGTAGTATCCAGGGGGCTCGAACCGGGGAGCTGTTTTTT. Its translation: CASSIQGARTGELFF.

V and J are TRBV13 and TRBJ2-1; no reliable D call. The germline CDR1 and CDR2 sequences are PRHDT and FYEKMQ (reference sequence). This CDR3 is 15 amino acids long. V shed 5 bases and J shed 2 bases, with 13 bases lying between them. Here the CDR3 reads CASSPPNVPYNEQFF. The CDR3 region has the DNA TGTGCCAGCAGCCCTCCCAACGTACCCTACAATGAGCAGTTCTTC.

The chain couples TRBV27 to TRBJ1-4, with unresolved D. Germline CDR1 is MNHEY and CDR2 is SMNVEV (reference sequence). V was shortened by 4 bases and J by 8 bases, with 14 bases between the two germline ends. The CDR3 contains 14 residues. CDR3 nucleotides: TGTGCCAGCAGTTCCCCCCTTTTCGGCGAAAAACTGTTTTTT. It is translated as CASSSPLFGEKLFF.

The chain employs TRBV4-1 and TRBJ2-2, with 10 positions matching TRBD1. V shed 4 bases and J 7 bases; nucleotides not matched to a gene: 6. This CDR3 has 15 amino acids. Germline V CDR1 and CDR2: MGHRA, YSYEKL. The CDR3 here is CASSLRQGAVGELFF. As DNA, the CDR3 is TGCGCCAGCAGCCTCCGACAGGGGGCGGTCGGGGAGCTGTTTTTT.

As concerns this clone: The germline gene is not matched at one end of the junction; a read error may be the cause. CDR3 in amino acids: CASSLAGTGETQYF. CDR3 coding DNA: TGTGCCAGCAGCCTAGCGGGAACTGGAGAGACCCAGTACTTC. The genes are TRBV7-6 and TRBJ2-5, with TRBD2 matching over 9 bases. The length of the CDR3 is 14 residues. Germline V gives CDR1 SGHVS, CDR2 FNYEAQ.

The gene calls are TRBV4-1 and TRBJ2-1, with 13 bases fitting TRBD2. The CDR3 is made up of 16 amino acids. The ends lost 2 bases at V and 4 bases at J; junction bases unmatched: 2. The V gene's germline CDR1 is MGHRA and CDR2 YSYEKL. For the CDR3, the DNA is TGCGCCAGCAGCCAAAAGGGACTAGCGGGATACAATGAGCAGTTCTTC. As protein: CASSQKGLAGYNEQFF.

DNA for the CDR3: TGTGCCAGTAGTAAGCAGCTCCGGGACACCCTCTCCTACGAGCAGTACTTC. Protein product: CASSKQLRDTLSYEQYF. The chain employs TRBV19 and TRBJ2-7, with D tentatively TRBD1 (6 bases). Between the trimmed V and J ends, which lost 4 bases and 0 bases, there was a span of 19 bases. From germline, CDR1 is LNHDA and CDR2 SQIVND (reference sequence). CDR3 size: 17 residues.

The CDR3 loop reads CASRRGTSGGLGDTQYF. CDR3 sequence (DNA): TGTGCCAGCAGACGAGGGACTAGCGGGGGACTAGGAGATACGCAGTATTTT. V is TRBV13 and J is TRBJ2-3; 14 bases are a match to TRBD2. Germline V gene lookup returns CDR1 PRHDT and CDR2 FYEKMQ (reference sequence). The trim removed 6 bases at V and 5 bases at J, leaving 10 bases unmatched. CDR3 size: 17 residues.

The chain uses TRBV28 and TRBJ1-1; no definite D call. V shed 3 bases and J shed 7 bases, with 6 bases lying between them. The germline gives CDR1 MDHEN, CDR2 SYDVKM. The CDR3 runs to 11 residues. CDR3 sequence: CASSLDNEAFF. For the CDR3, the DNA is TGTGCCAGCAGTTTGGATAATGAAGCTTTCTTT.

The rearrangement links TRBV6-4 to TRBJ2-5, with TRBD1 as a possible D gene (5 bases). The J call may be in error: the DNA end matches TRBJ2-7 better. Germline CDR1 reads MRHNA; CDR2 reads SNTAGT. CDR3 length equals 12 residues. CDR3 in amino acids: CASSGQYDEQYF. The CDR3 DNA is TGTGCCAGCAGCGGACAATACGACGAGCAGTACTTC.

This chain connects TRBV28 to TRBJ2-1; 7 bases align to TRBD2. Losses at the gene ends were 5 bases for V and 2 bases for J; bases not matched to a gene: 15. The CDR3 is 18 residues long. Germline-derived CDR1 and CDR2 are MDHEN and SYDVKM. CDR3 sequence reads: CASSPDGWGGSTYNEQFF. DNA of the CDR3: TGTGCCAGCAGTCCTGACGGGTGGGGAGGGAGCACCTACAATGAGCAGTTCTTC.

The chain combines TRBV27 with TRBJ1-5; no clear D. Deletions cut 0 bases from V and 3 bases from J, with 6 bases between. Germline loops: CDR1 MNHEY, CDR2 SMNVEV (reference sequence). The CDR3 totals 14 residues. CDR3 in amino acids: CASSLSYTNQPQHF. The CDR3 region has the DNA TGTGCCAGCAGTTTATCTTACACCAATCAGCCCCAGCATTTT.

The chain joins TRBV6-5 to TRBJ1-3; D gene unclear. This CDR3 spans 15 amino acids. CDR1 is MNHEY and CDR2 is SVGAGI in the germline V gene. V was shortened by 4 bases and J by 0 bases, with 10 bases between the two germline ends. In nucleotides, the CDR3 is TGTGCCAGCAGTTGGGTTCGCGGCTCTGGAAACACCATATATTTT. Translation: CASSWVRGSGNTIYF.

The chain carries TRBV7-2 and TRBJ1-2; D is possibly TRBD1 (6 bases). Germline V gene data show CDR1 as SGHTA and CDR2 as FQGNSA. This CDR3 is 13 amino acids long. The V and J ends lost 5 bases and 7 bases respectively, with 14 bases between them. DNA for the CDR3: TGTGCCAGCAGCCTCGAGGGGGTGGTTGGCTACACCTTC. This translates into CASSLEGVVGYTF. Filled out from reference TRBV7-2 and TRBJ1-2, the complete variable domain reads GAGVSQSPSNKVTEKGKDVELRCDPISGHTALYWYRQSLGQGLEFLIYFQGNSAPDKSGLPSDRFSAERTGGSVSTLTIQRTQQEDSAVYLCASSLEGVVGYTFGSGTRLTVV.

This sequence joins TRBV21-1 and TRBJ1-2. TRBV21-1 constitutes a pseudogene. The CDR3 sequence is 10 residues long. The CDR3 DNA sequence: TGTGCCAGCCCCGTCTATGGCTACACCTTC. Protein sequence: CASPVYGYTF.